A selection of T cell receptor beta chains follows, all from one sample in a study of T cells in Graves' hyperthyroidism and ophthalmopathy. TCRdb reprocessed the multiplex PCR reads with MiXCR, giving one entry per CDR3 protein. This table holds about 410,000 distinct CDR3 sequences, roughly 15% found once. Sample: blood. The receptors stem from a man aged 18 to 30 with Graves' ophthalmopathy. CDR3s include the opening cysteine and the closing phenylalanine or tryptophan. D genes are given only for firm matches. Where a row states a size, it is once, few, many or the class of an expanded clone; other rows omit it.

d_gene	j_gene	abundance	v_gene	CDR3aa	CDR3nt
-	TRBJ1-1	many	TRBV28	CASTSRGDRPEAFF	TGTGCCAGCACCTCCCGAGGCGATCGCCCTGAAGCTTTCTTT
TRBD2	TRBJ2-7	many	TRBV7-2	CASSLESGRLSYEQYF	TGTGCCAGCAGCTTGGAGAGCGGGAGGCTATCCTACGAGCAGTACTTC
-	TRBJ2-1	many	TRBV30	CAWSVTLRGPGEQFF	TGTGCCTGGAGTGTTACATTACGCGGCCCGGGTGAGCAGTTCTTC
TRBD1	TRBJ1-2	few	TRBV30	CAWSIPGQVPLGGYTF	TGTGCCTGGAGTATCCCGGGACAGGTTCCTCTTGGCGGCTACACCTTC
TRBD1	TRBJ2-5	many	TRBV9	CASSTRDRPRETQYF	TGTGCCAGCAGCACCCGGGACAGGCCCCGAGAGACCCAGTACTTC
TRBD1	TRBJ1-1	few	TRBV2	CASSRDRGGILAFF	TGTGCCAGCAGTAGAGACAGGGGCGGAATCTTAGCTTTCTTT
-	TRBJ2-2	many	TRBV12-3/TRBV12-4	CASSWMTGGELFF	TGTGCCAGCAGTTGGATGACTGGCGGGGAGCTGTTTTTT
TRBD1	TRBJ2-3	few	TRBV19	CASSRTGVGGTDTQYF	TGTGCCAGTAGCCGGACAGGGGTTGGCGGCACAGATACGCAGTATTTT
-	TRBJ1-1	many	TRBV7-8	CASTPGGPSTEAFF	TGTGCCAGCACCCCAGGAGGGCCGAGCACTGAAGCTTTCTTT
TRBD1	TRBJ2-7	many	TRBV5-1	CASSWDRDSYEQYF	TGCGCCAGCAGCTGGGACAGGGACTCCTACGAGCAGTACTTC
-	TRBJ1-6	many	TRBV5-1	CASSLAGVGSPLHF	TGCGCCAGCAGCTTGGCAGGGGTGGGATCACCCCTCCACTTT
-	TRBJ2-2	-	TRBV10-1	CASSDTWNGELFF	TGCGCCAGCAGCGATACCTGGAACGGGGAGCTGTTTTTT
-	TRBJ2-1	-	TRBV29-1	CSVEGSSEIYNEQFF	TGCAGCGTTGAAGGGAGTAGCGAGATTTACAATGAGCAGTTCTTC
TRBD1	TRBJ1-2	-	TRBV6-1	CASRQGAHGYTF	TGTGCCAGCAGACAGGGGGCGCATGGCTACACCTTC
-	TRBJ1-1	few	TRBV4-3	CASSHGTGTEAFF	TGCGCCAGCAGCCATGGTACGGGGACTGAAGCTTTCTTT
TRBD1	TRBJ1-2	many	TRBV12-3/TRBV12-4	CASSFSGGDGYTF	TGTGCCAGCAGTTTCTCAGGGGGGGATGGCTACACCTTC
TRBD1	TRBJ1-2	-	TRBV5-4	CASSVFRTGDNGYTF	TGTGCCAGCAGCGTCTTCCGGACAGGGGATAATGGCTACACCTTC
-	TRBJ2-5	many	TRBV18	CASSWGTREETQYF	TGTGCCAGCTCATGGGGGACAAGGGAAGAGACCCAGTACTTC
-	TRBJ2-6	few	TRBV25-1	CASSEYLTDSSGANVLTF	TGTGCCAGCAGTGAATATTTGACGGATAGCTCTGGGGCCAACGTCCTGACTTTC
-	TRBJ2-3	many	TRBV24-1	CATSDFTDNPSTDTQYF	TGTGCCACCAGTGATTTTACGGATAACCCTAGCACAGATACGCAGTATTTT
-	TRBJ2-7	many	TRBV3-1	CASSQDTREQYF	TGTGCCAGCAGCCAAGATACGAGAGAGCAGTACTTC
TRBD1	TRBJ2-5	many	TRBV27	CASRRGQGVETQYF	TGTGCCAGCAGACGAGGACAGGGGGTAGAGACCCAGTACTTC
-	TRBJ1-1	many	TRBV29-1	CSVHAGGGTEAFF	TGCAGCGTCCACGCCGGAGGGGGCACTGAAGCTTTCTTT
TRBD2	TRBJ2-1	many	TRBV20-1	CSARGLTSTSYNEQFF	TGCAGTGCTAGGGGCCTGACTAGCACCTCCTACAATGAGCAGTTCTTC
-	TRBJ2-5	many	TRBV20-1	CSARSGGGEETQYF	TGCAGTGCTAGAAGTGGCGGAGGGGAAGAGACCCAGTACTTC
-	TRBJ2-1	many	TRBV27	CASSFRGNEQFF	TGTGCCAGCAGTTTTAGGGGTAATGAGCAGTTCTTC
TRBD2	TRBJ2-1	many	TRBV3-1	CASSQVAGGASYNEQFF	TGTGCCAGCAGCCAGGTAGCGGGAGGGGCATCCTACAATGAGCAGTTCTTC
-	TRBJ2-1	many	TRBV7-2	CASSPRLAYNEQFF	TGTGCCAGCAGCCCTAGACTCGCCTACAATGAGCAGTTCTTC
-	TRBJ2-2	-	TRBV7-2	CASSIRQAGELFF	TGTGCCAGCAGCATCCGACAGGCCGGGGAGCTGTTTTTT
-	TRBJ2-6	few	TRBV25-1	CASSEIDGTDFSGANVLTF	TGTGCCAGCAGTGAGATCGATGGGACTGACTTCTCTGGGGCCAACGTCCTGACTTTC
TRBD2	TRBJ2-1	-	TRBV11-3	CASSLGGGNEKFF	TGTGCCAGCAGCTTAGGCGGGGGGAATGAGAAGTTCTTC
-	TRBJ2-2	-	TRBV24-1	CATSDFGGATGELFF	TGTGCCACCAGTGATTTCGGAGGGGCCACCGGGGAGCTGTTTTTT
-	TRBJ1-2	many	TRBV10-3	CAISDWTPSTNYGYTF	TGTGCCATCAGTGACTGGACACCCTCTACTAACTATGGCTACACCTTC
-	TRBJ2-2	few	TRBV24-1	CATSGGVGSGLSGAGELFF	TGTGCCACCAGTGGAGGGGTGGGATCGGGCCTATCTGGCGCCGGGGAGCTGTTTTTT
-	TRBJ2-7	many	TRBV7-8	CASSLIEGYEQYF	TGTGCCAGCAGCCTCATAGAAGGCTACGAGCAGTACTTC
-	TRBJ2-7	many	TRBV29-1	CSVGQETYEQYF	TGCAGCGTTGGACAGGAGACCTACGAGCAGTACTTC
-	TRBJ2-6	-	TRBV10-3	CAISETGSGANVLTF	TGTGCCATCAGTGAGACGGGCTCTGGGGCCAACGTCCTGACTTTC
-	TRBJ2-7	many	TRBV12-5	CASGLTYEQYF	TGTGCTAGTGGTTTGACTTACGAGCAGTACTTC
-	TRBJ1-3	-	TRBV5-1	CASSLDQASGNTIYF	TGCGCCAGCAGCTTGGACCAGGCCTCTGGAAACACCATATATTTT
-	TRBJ2-7	many	TRBV7-9	CASSTTGGRDEQYF	TGTGCCAGCAGTACAACAGGCGGACGGGACGAGCAGTACTTC
TRBD1	TRBJ2-3	many	TRBV9	CASSPRTGSDTQYF	TGTGCCAGCAGCCCGAGGACAGGGAGCGATACGCAGTATTTT
-	TRBJ2-7	-	TRBV2	CASSDLGYEQYF	TGTGCCAGCAGTGACCTGGGATACGAGCAGTACTTC